A selection of T cell receptor beta chains follows, all from one sample in a study of cytomegalovirus exposure and HLA in healthy donors. Only in-frame clones appear in the TCRdb table, and some are missing; sequencing was by immunoSEQ multiplex PCR. This table holds roughly 150,000 clones, approximately 93% found once. The sample taken for sequencing was PBMCs. The receptors here all came from a man younger than 35 in good health and CMV-seronegative. Each CDR3 is given with its conserved first and last residue. Each record gives: J gene, V gene, CDR3 length, D gene, clone size, CDR3 DNA, CDR3 protein. The D gene is left open where the match is weak. Some rows have no size entry. The others give once, few or many, or a class for an expanded clone.

TRBJ2-2	TRBV29-1	15	TRBD1	-	TGCAGCGTGGAACAGGGGAATACGAACACCGGGGAGCTGTTTTTT	CSVEQGNTNTGELFF
TRBJ2-7	TRBV11-2	12	-	-	TGTGCCAGCAGCTTCGGCGGTTACGAGCAGTACTTC	CASSFGGYEQYF
TRBJ2-5	TRBV18	13	-	-	TGTGCCAGCTTACGGACAGCAGAAGAGACCCAGTACTTC	CASLRTAEETQYF
TRBJ2-1	TRBV5-1	13	TRBD1	-	TGCGCCAGCAGCTATCAGGGGGCGAATGAGCAGTTCTTC	CASSYQGANEQFF
TRBJ1-5	TRBV5-6	14	-	-	TGTGCCAGCAGCTTGGCAGGGGGCAATCAGCCCCAGCATTTT	CASSLAGGNQPQHF
TRBJ1-1	TRBV30	14	-	-	TGTGCCTGGGAATCCCCCTGGGCAGGTACTGAAGCTTTCTTT	CAWESPWAGTEAFF
TRBJ1-1	TRBV11-2	14	-	-	TGTGCCAGCAGCTTTAATGGCAGGAACACTGAAGCTTTCTTT	CASSFNGRNTEAFF
TRBJ1-1	TRBV18	15	TRBD1	-	TGTGCCAGCTCAGGTAACACAGGGGCTAGGGCTGAAGCTTTCTTT	CASSGNTGARAEAFF
TRBJ1-2	TRBV7-3	13	-	-	TGTGCCAGCAGCTCCGGTGGGACTTATGGCTACACCTTC	CASSSGGTYGYTF
TRBJ2-1	TRBV28	13	-	-	TGTGCCTCCACCGGACTTACTCACAATGAGCAGTTCTTC	CASTGLTHNEQFF
TRBJ2-1	TRBV13	17	-	-	TGTGCCAGCAGCTTTAGGCAGGGTGGGTGGCTGGGCAATGAGCAGTTCTTC	CASSFRQGGWLGNEQFF
TRBJ1-1	TRBV9	14	TRBD1	-	TGTGCCAGCAGTCCCGGGACAGCGAACACTGAAGCTTTCTTT	CASSPGTANTEAFF
TRBJ1-1	TRBV29-1	13	-	once	TGCAGCGGTAGACCCCAGGGGAACACTGAAGCTTTCTTT	CSGRPQGNTEAFF
TRBJ2-2	TRBV4-2	18	TRBD2	-	TGTGCCAGCAGCCAAGAAAACTTACTAGCGGGGTCCCAGGGGGAGCTGTTTTTT	CASSQENLLAGSQGELFF
TRBJ2-1	TRBV4-1	17	TRBD2	-	TGCGCCAGCAGCCAAGATCATTATAGCGGGGGGGCCAATGAGCAGTTCTTC	CASSQDHYSGGANEQFF
TRBJ2-1	TRBV5-1	17	-	-	TGCGCCAGCAGCTTGGCCGGCGGCCGCAGCTCCTACAATGAGCAGTTCTTC	CASSLAGGRSSYNEQFF
TRBJ2-2	TRBV10-3	14	TRBD1	few	TGTGCCATCAGGGGACAGGGCGACACCGGGGAGCTGTTTTTT	CAIRGQGDTGELFF